The clone carrying this TCR beta chain was observed a handful of times. Its antigen is not identified. These data originate in a study of T cell repertoires in cytomegalovirus infection. For the study at large: The public TCR beta signatures pointed to both CMV infection and matching HLA type. Whole-study results and caveats: The study found HLA-C-restricted CMV-specific TCR beta clonotypes dominating the ex vivo response.

TCRdb processed the reads anew with MiXCR; each CDR3 protein has one entry. The table records 110,000 or so distinct CDR3 sequences, around 30% of them present only once. Trimming took 5 bases from V and 5 from J; bases not matched to a gene: 6. The CDR3 has 16 residues. Germline V gives CDR1 SGHAT, CDR2 FQDESV (reference sequence). The clonotype comes from a human donor in good health (CMV status not recorded). Some clones in this sample may be carry-over from other donors' samples. The chain carries TRBV11-1 and TRBJ2-2, with TRBD1 matching over 12 bases. The sequences come from CD8+ T cells from cultured PBMCs, collected from culture after CMV antigen stimulation. The CDR3 DNA is TGTGCCAGCAGCCCAGGGACAGGGGGCGTTACCGGGGAGCTGTTTTTT. Its protein is CASSPGTGGVTGELFF.